This T cell receptor (beta chain) was sequenced during a study of identical twins. Per germline, CDR1 SGHRS and CDR2 YFSETQ. The CDR3 consists of 15 residues. V shed 3 bases and J 3 bases; nucleotides not matched to a gene: 6. Study-wide results and caveats: For cord blood, abundant beta clonotypes had fewer insertions, unlike memory repertoires, which showed none. Zero-insertion analyses might be partly confounded by invariant T cells like MAIT and iNKT.

Template switching added a universal primer site; cDNA carried unique molecular identifiers. TCRdb re-called the 5' RACE reads with MiXCR, one entry per CDR3 protein. The sample holds more than 250,000 distinct CDR3 sequences, roughly 8.6% seen once. Remarks on this clonotype: As yet, its antigen is unknown.

A further study also used this sample, focusing on yellow fever vaccine responses in identical twins.

The receptor was isolated from a woman aged 18-29 years in good health. V and J are TRBV5-1 and TRBJ2-3; 8 bases are a match to TRBD2. Sequenced material: memory (CD45RO+) T cells sorted from blood. DNA of the CDR3: TGCGCCAGCAGCTCCAGCGGGAGCTTTACAGATACGCAGTATTTT. Its translation: CASSSSGSFTDTQYF. Filled out from reference TRBV5-1 and TRBJ2-3, the complete variable domain reads KAGVTQTPRYLIKTRGQQVTLSCSPISGHRSVSWYQQTPGQGLQFLFEYFSETQRNKGNFPGRFSGRQFSNSRSEMNVSTLELGDSALYLCASSSSGSFTDTQYFGPGTRLTVL.